The T cell receptor beta chain under discussion was sequenced for a study of cytomegalovirus exposure and HLA in healthy donors. Trimming removed 5 bases from V and 5 bases from J, with 16 bases in between. This CDR3 spans 14 amino acids. From germline, CDR1 is SGHNT and CDR2 YENEEA. PCR primers comprised 60 Vbeta and 13 Jbeta primers. Method: immunoSEQ multiplex PCR; TCRdb's copy keeps in-frame clones and lacks some. The sample includes hundreds of thousands of clones, roughly 79% of them seen just once. This clone was detected a few times. The antigen is undetermined. Overall study findings and caveats: Immune exposure information available was restricted to CMV serostatus. Per published reports, the classifier diagnosed cytomegalovirus status with high specificity and sensitivity.

Sequenced material: PBMCs. V usage is TRBV11-3 and J usage is TRBJ2-7; a weak D match, TRBD2 (6 bases). The clonotype was recovered from a woman aged 40 to 50 in good health and CMV-seronegative. CDR3 in DNA: TGTGCCAGCAGCCTCGGGCGGGGCTCGGACGAGCAGTACTTC. Its translation: CASSLGRGSDEQYF.